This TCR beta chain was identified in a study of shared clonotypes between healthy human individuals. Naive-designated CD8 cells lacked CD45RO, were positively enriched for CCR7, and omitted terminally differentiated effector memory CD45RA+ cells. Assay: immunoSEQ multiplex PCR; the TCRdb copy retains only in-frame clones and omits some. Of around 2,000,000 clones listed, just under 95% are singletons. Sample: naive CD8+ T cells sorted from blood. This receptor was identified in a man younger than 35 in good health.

CDR3 DNA sequence: TGTGCCAGCAGCTCAGGGGGCGGAGAGCAGTACTTC. Translation gives CASSSGGGEQYF. The chain couples TRBV19 to TRBJ2-7, with 8 bases fitting TRBD1. The CDR3 is 12 amino acids. V lost 9 bases to trimming and J lost 7 bases; unmatched junction nucleotides: 8. From germline, CDR1 is LNHDA and CDR2 SQIVND (reference sequence).